These 22 T cell receptor beta chains were all obtained from the same sample, sequenced in a study of cytomegalovirus exposure and HLA in healthy donors. This table comes from immunoSEQ multiplex PCR, and its TCRdb copy is limited to in-frame clones, with some not included. The table includes 80,000 to 90,000 clones, 95% to 97% detected once. The sample comprised PBMCs. All receptors come from a man aged 18 to 29 in good health and CMV-seronegative.

The J gene is TRBJ2-1, the V gene TRBV5-1; D perhaps matches TRBD2 (5 bases). CDR3 length: 15 residues. V shed 0 bases and J shed 6 bases, with 13 bases lying between them. The germline V gene encodes CDR1 SGHRS and CDR2 YFSETQ. In DNA form, the CDR3 reads TGCGCCAGCAGCTTGGATAGTAGCGCGGGCAATGAGCAGTTCTTC. It encodes CASSLDSSAGNEQFF. Full variable domain (missing parts from reference TRBV5-1 and TRBJ2-1): KAGVTQTPRYLIKTRGQQVTLSCSPISGHRSVSWYQQTPGQGLQFLFEYFSETQRNKGNFPGRFSGRQFSNSRSEMNVSTLELGDSALYLCASSLDSSAGNEQFFGPGTRLTVL.

The chain carries TRBV5-1 and TRBJ2-3; 11 bases line up with TRBD2. Unmatched junction bases numbered 10, after V lost 1 base and J lost 9 bases. The germline CDR1 and CDR2 sequences are SGHRS and YFSETQ. There are 16 residues in the CDR3. The DNA of the CDR3 is TGCGCCAGCAGCTTGATGACTAGCGGGACTTTAGACACGCAGTATTTT. This gives the protein CASSLMTSGTLDTQYF.

This sequence joins TRBV5-1 and TRBJ2-7; maybe TRBD2 (6 bases). Trimming took 0 bases from V and 3 from J, leaving 13 bases between them. The CDR3 contains 15 residues. Germline loops: CDR1 SGHRS, CDR2 YFSETQ. This chain's CDR3 is CASSLGRDAGYEQYF. The CDR3 DNA reads as TGCGCCAGCAGCTTGGGGCGGGACGCAGGCTACGAGCAGTACTTC.

The count of this clone is one. The chain carries TRBV6-6 and TRBJ2-7; 11 nucleotides match TRBD1. Germline V gene sequence: CDR1 MNHNY, CDR2 SVGAGI (reference sequence). CDR3 length: 15 residues. The V and J ends lost 2 bases and 4 bases, in that order; junction bases with no gene match: 4. Here the CDR3 reads CASSYDGTGGYEQYF. The CDR3 nucleotides are TGTGCCAGCAGTTACGACGGGACAGGGGGGTACGAGCAGTACTTC.

V gene TRBV5-5 combines with J gene TRBJ2-1, with D maybe TRBD1 (5 bases). CDR1 and CDR2 (germline): SGHKS, YYEKEE (reference sequence). The CDR3 spans 16 residues. V was cut by 2 bases and J by 0 bases, with 12 bases left in between. The CDR3 spells CASSFGASSSYNEQFF. The CDR3 coding sequence is TGTGCCAGCAGCTTTGGGGCGAGCAGCTCCTACAATGAGCAGTTCTTC. The full variable domain, rest sourced from reference TRBV5-5 and TRBJ2-1, is DAGVTQSPTHLIKTRGQQVTLRCSPISGHKSVSWYQQVLGQGPQFIFQYYEKEERGRGNFPDRFSARQFPNYSSELNVNALLLGDSALYLCASSFGASSSYNEQFFGPGTRLTVL.

This CDR3 reads CASSPDRGNQPQHF. CDR3 DNA: TGTGCCAGCAGTCCGGACAGGGGTAATCAGCCCCAGCATTTT. The rearrangement links TRBV27 to TRBJ1-5, with TRBD1 matching over 9 bases. Germline assignment: CDR1 MNHEY and CDR2 SMNVEV (reference sequence). V lost 5 bases and J lost 4; bases outside the gene matches: 3. The CDR3 has 14 residues.

The V and J genes are TRBV5-1 and TRBJ1-5, with D uncertain. V gave up 1 base and J gave up 0 bases, with 8 bases separating them. Germline loops: CDR1 SGHRS, CDR2 YFSETQ. The CDR3 covers 15 residues. The DNA of the CDR3 is TGCGCCAGCAGCTTGTACGGGAATAGCAATCAGCCCCAGCATTTT. Its protein product is CASSLYGNSNQPQHF.

The chain links TRBV5-1 to TRBJ1-1; 7 bases are shared with TRBD1. V dropped 5 bases and J dropped 8; count of bases not matched to a gene: 9. CDR1 and CDR2 from the germline V gene are SGHRS and YFSETQ. The CDR3 is 13 residues long. CDR3 coding DNA: TGCGCCAGCAGACAGGACAGGCCCTCGGAAGCTTTCTTT. This gives the protein CASRQDRPSEAFF. The full variable domain, completed using reference TRBV5-1 and TRBJ1-1, is KAGVTQTPRYLIKTRGQQVTLSCSPISGHRSVSWYQQTPGQGLQFLFEYFSETQRNKGNFPGRFSGRQFSNSRSEMNVSTLELGDSALYLCASRQDRPSEAFFGQGTRLTVV.

The chain recombines TRBV5-5 with TRBJ2-7; tentative D call: TRBD2 (7 bases). CDR1 and CDR2 from the germline V gene are SGHKS and YYEKEE (reference sequence). The length of the CDR3 is 14 residues. V was cut by 3 bases and J by 5 bases, with 15 bases left in between. In DNA, the CDR3 is TGTGCCAGCAGCTCCTGGGGGGGCATGGACGAGCAGTACGTC. Protein: CASSSWGGMDEQYV.

The chain has TRBV6-5 and TRBJ1-1; no clear D. The CDR3 has 15 amino acids. Trimming pared 0 bases from V and 1 base from J, leaving 9 bases between. Germline assignment: CDR1 MNHEY and CDR2 SVGAGI. CDR3 region: CASSYSTVANTEAFF. Here the CDR3 DNA reads TGTGCCAGCAGTTACTCAACAGTGGCGAACACTGAAGCTTTCTTT.

V usage is TRBV28 and J usage is TRBJ1-3, with 7 nucleotides matching TRBD1. CDR1 MDHEN and CDR2 SYDVKM come from the germline V gene. CDR3 length equals 16 residues. Germline trimming cut 7 bases from V and 0 bases from J; bases unmatched to any gene: 9. CDR3 DNA: TGTGCCAGCACCTTAAGTGGACAGGCCTCTGGAAACACCATATATTTT. It codes for CASTLSGQASGNTIYF.

The CDR3 DNA reads as TGCGCCAGCAGCTTGGTCCAGCAGCGTTTCTCGGAGACCCAGTACTTC. It encodes CASSLVQQRFSETQYF. The chain uses TRBV5-1 and TRBJ2-5; no definite D call. Germline loops: CDR1 SGHRS, CDR2 YFSETQ. The CDR3 is 16 residues long. V was cut by 0 bases and J by 5 bases, with 17 bases left in between.

The chain joins TRBV28 to TRBJ2-3, with D perhaps matching TRBD1 (6 bases). The CDR3 is made up of 21 amino acids. The V end lost 4 bases, the J end lost 3 bases, and 32 bases lay between the germline ends. Germline CDR1 MDHEN, CDR2 SYDVKM. Here the CDR3 reads CASSSPSPLGQTTTKTDTQYF. As DNA, the CDR3 is TGTGCCAGCAGTTCACCATCTCCGTTGGGACAAACGACTACAAAAACAGATACGCAGTATTTT.

The genes are TRBV19 and TRBJ2-2; no reliable D call. This CDR3 comprises 13 residues. Germline V gene lookup returns CDR1 LNHDA and CDR2 SQIVND (reference sequence). Trimming removed 1 base at V and 7 bases at J, with 7 bases between. DNA for the CDR3: TGTGCCAGTAGTATAGCGGCAGGCGGGGAGCTGTTTTTT. This translates into CASSIAAGGELFF. The full variable domain, rest sourced from reference TRBV19 and TRBJ2-2, is DGGITQSPKYLFRKEGQNVTLSCEQNLNHDAMYWYRQDPGQGLRLIYYSQIVNDFQKGDIAEGYSVSREKKESFPLTVTSAQKNPTAFYLCASSIAAGGELFFGEGSRLTVL.

In nucleotides, the CDR3 is TGTGCCAGCAGCCTCCGGGACAATGAGGAGCTGTTTTTT. This encodes CASSLRDNEELFF. The chain is built from TRBV7-2 and TRBJ2-2, with D possibly TRBD1 on 6 matching bases. This CDR3 is built from 13 residues. V was clipped by 5 bases and J by 10 bases, with 14 bases between them. Germline assignment: CDR1 SGHTA and CDR2 FQGNSA. The complete variable domain, with remaining parts taken from reference TRBV7-2 and TRBJ2-2, reads GAGVSQSPSNKVTEKGKDVELRCDPISGHTALYWYRQSLGQGLEFLIYFQGNSAPDKSGLPSDRFSAERTGGSVSTLTIQRTQQEDSAVYLCASSLRDNEELFFGEGSRLTVL.

This chain joins TRBV27 and TRBJ2-2; no reliable D call. This CDR3 has 17 residues. Germline lookup yields CDR1 MNHEY and CDR2 SMNVEV (reference sequence). The V gene lost 5 bases and the J gene lost 0 bases, with 16 bases spanning the gap. DNA of the CDR3: TGTGCCAGCAGTGATCAGGTGTACAGCCCGAACACCGGGGAGCTGTTTTTT. Translated, it gives CASSDQVYSPNTGELFF.

This clone was seen a single time. V gene TRBV25-1 combines with J gene TRBJ2-4; TRBD2 is a possible D gene (6 bases). This CDR3 has 16 residues. V was cut by 8 bases and J by 1 base, with 18 bases left in between. CDR1 is MGHDK and CDR2 is SYGVNS in the germline V gene. This CDR3 is CASAAGTPSAKNIQYF. Written as DNA, the CDR3 is TGTGCCAGCGCAGCCGGGACTCCGAGCGCCAAAAACATTCAGTACTTC.

The J gene is TRBJ1-2, the V gene TRBV10-2, with a possible D match to TRBD1 (5 bases). The CDR3 is 14 amino acids. Trimming cost V 4 bases and J 5 bases, with 14 bases left between them. Germline assignment: CDR1 WSHSY and CDR2 SAAADI. The CDR3 loop reads CASSGAGWAYGYTF. Written as DNA, the CDR3 is TGCGCCAGCAGTGGAGCAGGGTGGGCGTATGGCTACACCTTC.

The rearrangement uses TRBV5-1 and TRBJ1-2, with TRBD1 identical over 9 bases. Germline V gene lookup returns CDR1 SGHRS and CDR2 YFSETQ. The CDR3 extends over 15 amino acids. With V trimmed by 0 bases and J by 3 bases, 3 bases remained unmatched. Here the CDR3 DNA reads TGCGCCAGCAGCTTGGCACAGGGGGCGGACTATGGCTACACCTTC. This gives the protein CASSLAQGADYGYTF. Full variable domain (remainder filled in from reference TRBV5-1 and TRBJ1-2): KAGVTQTPRYLIKTRGQQVTLSCSPISGHRSVSWYQQTPGQGLQFLFEYFSETQRNKGNFPGRFSGRQFSNSRSEMNVSTLELGDSALYLCASSLAQGADYGYTFGSGTRLTVV.

The chain uses TRBV28 and TRBJ1-3, with 9 bases fitting TRBD1. V lost 7 bases and J lost 0; bases outside the gene matches: 7. This CDR3 contains 16 residues. Germline V gene data show CDR1 as MDHEN and CDR2 as SYDVKM. The CDR3 DNA follows: TGTGCCAGCACCCGGACAGGGGATTTCTCTGGAAACACCATATATTTT. Its protein is CASTRTGDFSGNTIYF. Full variable domain (outside the CDR3, taken from reference TRBV28 and TRBJ1-3): DVKVTQSSRYLVKRTGEKVFLECVQDMDHENMFWYRQDPGLGLRLIYFSYDVKMKEKGDIPEGYSVSREKKERFSLILESASTNQTSMYLCASTRTGDFSGNTIYFGEGSWLTVV.

This clone occurred once. V usage is TRBV7-5 and J usage is TRBJ1-2; TRBD1 is the table's D call, not checked against the DNA. TRBV7-5 is labeled a pseudogene. This CDR3 has 14 amino acids. CDR3 region: CARSSGQGSYGYTF. The CDR3 coding sequence is TGTGCCAGAAGCTCTGGACAGGGGAGCTATGGCTACACCTTC.

The gene calls are TRBV2 and TRBJ1-5, with D unclear. The germline gives CDR1 SNHLY, CDR2 FYNNEI. Between the trimmed V and J ends, which lost 5 bases and 0 bases, there was a span of 23 bases. This CDR3 has 19 amino acids. The chain's CDR3 is CASSNRPSGPLYSNQPQHF. DNA of the CDR3: TGTGCCAGCAGTAACCGACCCTCTGGGCCTCTCTATAGCAATCAGCCCCAGCATTTT. Full variable domain (missing parts from reference TRBV2 and TRBJ1-5): EPEVTQTPSHQVTQMGQEVILRCVPISNHLYFYWYRQILGQKVEFLVSFYNNEISEKSEIFDDQFSVERPDGSNFTLKIRSTKLEDSAMYFCASSNRPSGPLYSNQPQHFGDGTRLSIL.